This TCR beta chain derives from a study of cytomegalovirus exposure and HLA in healthy donors. A note on this clone: Its antigen remains unknown.

Regarding the study as a whole: It was shown in a later analysis that HLA-associated TCR beta chains were more clonally expanded than other, equally common chains. Cytomegalovirus status was reportedly diagnosed by the classifier with high sensitivity and specificity.

This CDR3 comprises 18 residues. With 3 bases clipped from V and 0 bases from J, the junction kept 10 bases outside the gene matches. Per the germline V gene, CDR1 is MDHEN and CDR2 is SYDVKM. A multiplex PCR was run with 60 Vbeta primers and 13 Jbeta primers. Assay: immunoSEQ multiplex PCR; the TCRdb copy retains only in-frame clones and omits some. Of around 140,000 clones in the sample, about 80% were seen once. This TCR came from an older woman in good health and CMV-seropositive. V gene TRBV28 combines with J gene TRBJ2-7; TRBD2 matches at 11 bases. The sample consisted of PBMCs. CDR3 bases: TGTGCCAGCAGTTTCCAGCTAGCGGGAGGCCCCAGCTCCTACGAGCAGTACTTC. It codes for CASSFQLAGGPSSYEQYF. Filled out from reference TRBV28 and TRBJ2-7, the complete variable domain reads DVKVTQSSRYLVKRTGEKVFLECVQDMDHENMFWYRQDPGLGLRLIYFSYDVKMKEKGDIPEGYSVSREKKERFSLILESASTNQTSMYLCASSFQLAGGPSSYEQYFGPGTRLTVT.